These T cell receptor beta chains were read from a single sample in a study of blood T cells in healthy people across ages. One entry per CDR3 protein results from TCRdb running MiXCR on the 5' RACE reads. The sample contains roughly 500,000 distinct CDR3 sequences, 24% of which appear only once. Another study also made use of these data, one on T cells of mothers and their children.

What was sequenced was blood. These receptors were collected from a boy aged 5 to 17 in good health. Each CDR3 is given with its conserved first and last residue. The order of the fields is CDR3 length, V gene, D gene, CDR3 protein. The D gene is left open where the match is weak.

>15|TRBV7-9|NA
CASSLLRNRDEKLFF
>14|TRBV5-1|NA
CASSLDTRGGEQYF
>14|TRBV27|TRBD1
CASSPRDRVAEQFF
>14|TRBV5-1|NA
CASSLVLVQETQYF
>14|TRBV28|NA
CASSPMGTYNEQFF
>13|TRBV29-1|NA
CSVRTDPGNTIYF
>17|TRBV4-3|NA
CASSQDRGGVGLNEQFF
>14|TRBV2|TRBD2
CASSEVGTRVEQFF
>15|TRBV6-5|TRBD1
CASSQRDRTYNEQFF
>12|TRBV6-5|NA
CASTGEEETQYF
>16|TRBV4-2|TRBD1
CASSQGHQGQGYEQYF
>13|TRBV7-9|NA
CASSLGAGREQYF
>14|TRBV2|NA
CASSKSPSPYGYTF
>13|TRBV29-1|TRBD1
CSVGQGDAYEQYF
>12|TRBV29-1|NA
CSVEDAPTTQYF
>18|TRBV7-2|NA
CASSFSPQTALSGYGYTF
>19|TRBV7-9|TRBD1
CASSSRGETDRGAQETQYF
>11|TRBV6-2/TRBV6-3|NA
CASSYRDTRYF
>15|TRBV12-3/TRBV12-4|TRBD1
CASSWTGGSQETQYF
>18|TRBV28|NA
CASSFPGEDRSYNSPLHF
>15|TRBV15|NA
CATSRDITSNEKLFF
>12|TRBV12-3/TRBV12-4|NA
CASSSEPGELFF
>15|TRBV20-1|TRBD2
CSAPPSGEGADTQYF
>14|TRBV20-1|TRBD2
CSAGGSGSTGELFF
>15|TRBV7-9|NA
CASSVTGMMGEKLFF
>16|TRBV14|NA
CASSQGGVRSTDTQYF
>13|TRBV28|NA
CASSPDSHQPQHF
>15|TRBV7-2|TRBD1
CASSLGGTGGQPQHF
>15|TRBV18|TRBD2
CASSPPIAGVYEQYF
>18|TRBV7-2|TRBD2
CASSLPLAGGGGGDTQYF
>15|TRBV9|TRBD2
CASSVLAGGPDTQYF
>17|TRBV15|NA
CATSRGNGEIVGSPLHF
>14|TRBV29-1|NA
CSVEDLVLGETQYF
>17|TRBV28|NA
CASSLGLPGPSNYGYTF
>18|TRBV21-1|NA
CASSKGGGGRSGANVLTF
>13|TRBV28|NA
CASTPGVMETQYF
>16|TRBV27|TRBD1
CASRGQGKWSSYGYTF
>15|TRBV12-3/TRBV12-4|NA
CASSLGPVMNTEAFF
>16|TRBV2|TRBD2
CARGSGTSGVTGELFF
>14|TRBV29-1|NA
CSAMGQGPNNEQFF
>15|TRBV11-2|NA
CASSSRVGDTGELFF
>14|TRBV20-1|NA
CSARAPGPQETQYF
>15|TRBV28|NA
CASRRTSGVRETQYF
>15|TRBV4-2|TRBD2
CASSPRVAGGAEQFF